The 13 T cell receptor beta chains below all came from one sample that was sequenced in a study of OX40 agonist ivuxolimab in advanced cancers. Sequenced by immunoSEQ multiplex PCR; TCRdb stores in-frame clones only, minus some. This sample has some 52,000 clones, with approximately 87% found just once. The material sequenced was CD4+ or CD8+ T cells sorted from blood, taken in a trial of the OX40 agonist ivuxolimab. Receptors originate from an adult with an advanced solid tumor such as melanoma, head and neck, liver or kidney cancer.

In DNA form, the CDR3 reads TGTGCCAGCAGCTCTCCGGGACAGATAAATCTTCTGGACACCTTC. Its protein product is CASSSPGQINLLDTF. The chain is built from TRBV7-2 and TRBJ1-2; 7 nucleotides align to TRBD1. Trimming took 4 bases from V and 12 from J; bases not matched to a gene: 17. The CDR3 loop spans 15 amino acids. The germline V gene encodes CDR1 SGHTA and CDR2 FQGNSA.

The V gene is TRBV10-3, the J gene TRBJ1-2; D remains ambiguous. The CDR3 length is 13 residues. V gave up 6 bases and J gave up 0 bases, with 8 bases separating them. Germline V gives CDR1 ENHRY, CDR2 SYGVKD. For the CDR3, the DNA is TGTGCCATCAGAGCGAAAGCTAACTATGGCTACACCTTC. Its translation is CAIRAKANYGYTF.

Only a few counts were recorded for this clone. The CDR3 sequence: CASSQYPGSNSPLHF. The DNA for the CDR3 is TGCGCCAGCAGCCAGTACCCGGGTTCTAATTCACCCCTCCACTTT. V usage is TRBV4-1 and J usage is TRBJ1-6; D not resolved. The CDR3 is made up of 15 amino acids. Germline CDR1 and CDR2: MGHRA and YSYEKL. Trimming took 3 bases from V and 6 from J, leaving 12 bases between them.

The rearrangement joins TRBV5-1 to TRBJ2-1, with 11 bases matching TRBD1. The germline V gene has CDR1 SGHRS and CDR2 YFSETQ. Germline trimming cut 0 bases from V and 3 bases from J; bases unmatched to any gene: 5. The CDR3 extends over 17 amino acids. Here the CDR3 reads CASSLGWDRGIYNEQFF. CDR3 sequence (DNA): TGCGCCAGCAGCTTGGGTTGGGACAGGGGGATCTACAATGAGCAGTTCTTC.

CDR3 nucleotide sequence: TGTGCCAGCAGTCAACAACGGAGGGAGCTGTTTTTT. This codes for CASSQQRRELFF. The chain couples TRBV6-6 to TRBJ2-2; no reliable D call. Germline V gives CDR1 MNHNY, CDR2 SVGAGI (reference sequence). V was clipped by 5 bases and J by 9 bases, with 10 bases between them. The CDR3 has 12 residues.

The V and J genes are TRBV28 and TRBJ1-2, with 10 bases lining up with TRBD1. The V and J ends lost 6 bases and 6 bases, in that order; junction bases with no gene match: 7. CDR1 MDHEN and CDR2 SYDVKM come from the germline V gene. CDR3 length equals 14 residues. For the CDR3, the DNA is TGTGCCAGCAGCCGAGACAGGGGGCGGAATGGCTACACCTTC. It codes for CASSRDRGRNGYTF.

The chain uses TRBV27 and TRBJ1-1; D remains unclear. CDR1 and CDR2 from the germline V gene are MNHEY and SMNVEV (reference sequence). CDR3 length equals 13 residues. Trimming took off 8 bases at V and 1 base at J, with 11 bases between the two ends. Here the CDR3 reads CASLMRGNTEAFF. The CDR3 DNA follows: TGTGCCAGCCTCATGAGAGGGAACACTGAAGCTTTCTTT.

The chain carries TRBV29-1 and TRBJ1-1, with 8 bases identical to TRBD1. CDR1 is SQVTM, CDR2 ANQGSEA, per germline. The CDR3 has 11 residues. V lost 7 bases and J lost 6; bases outside the gene matches: 4. CDR3 protein: CSAGQGAEAFF. For the CDR3, the DNA is TGCAGCGCTGGACAGGGCGCTGAAGCTTTCTTT.

This rearrangement joins TRBV6-1 to TRBJ1-2, with a possible D match to TRBD1 (5 bases). The germline CDR1 and CDR2 sequences are MNHNS and SASEGT. With 3 bases removed from V and 4 bases from J, the gap between germline ends came to 9 bases. The CDR3 is made up of 13 amino acids. The CDR3 loop is CASSEGGSYGYTF. The CDR3 DNA sequence: TGTGCCAGCAGTGAGGGGGGATCCTATGGCTACACCTTC.

The chain employs TRBV7-2 and TRBJ1-1; D might be TRBD1 (5 bases). V lost 0 bases and J 2 bases, leaving 10 bases between the germline ends. This CDR3 region has 15 residues. From germline, CDR1 is SGHTA and CDR2 FQGNSA. CDR3 DNA: TGTGCCAGCAGCTTAGCAGGGGCCCTAAACACTGAAGCTTTCTTT. Encoded protein: CASSLAGALNTEAFF.

The chain employs TRBV5-1 and TRBJ1-1, with 10 bases fitting TRBD1. This CDR3 is built from 15 residues. The V gene end was trimmed by 4 bases and the J gene end by 7 bases; junction bases not matched to a gene: 10. CDR1 is SGHRS and CDR2 is YFSETQ in the germline V gene. CDR3 protein: CASSPGTGAEDEAFF. The CDR3, as DNA: TGCGCCAGCAGCCCCGGGACAGGGGCCGAAGATGAAGCTTTCTTT.

The V call is TRBV5-1, the J call TRBJ2-2; 9 bases fit TRBD2. With V trimmed by 0 bases and J by 1 base, 1 base remained unmatched. Germline V gene lookup returns CDR1 SGHRS and CDR2 YFSETQ. CDR3 size: 16 residues. CDR3 sequence (DNA): TGCGCCAGCAGCTTGGTTAGCGGGGGGAACACCGGGGAGCTGTTTTTT. Its protein product is CASSLVSGGNTGELFF.

Only one count was recorded for this clone. The chain recombines TRBV12-5 with TRBJ2-4, with D perhaps matching TRBD2 (7 bases). There are 14 residues in the CDR3. Trimming removed 5 bases from V and 9 bases from J, with 17 bases in between. CDR1 and CDR2 (germline): LGHNT, FRNRAP. CDR3: CASGPSGGYTIQYF. Here the CDR3 DNA reads TGTGCTAGTGGTCCCTCGGGGGGCTACACCATTCAGTACTTC.